Sequencing of this T cell receptor (beta chain) was carried out in a study of blood T cells in healthy people across ages. Notes on the study in general: A strong correlation was found between TCR beta diversity and the percentage of naive T cells. Because sorting was not performed, PBMCs prevented conclusive naive versus antigen-experienced comparison.

With regard to this clonotype: Its antigen is unidentified.

PCR was performed a second time for roughly 7 to 12 cycles using a sample-barcoded 5' primer and a J-beta primer mix. Carrying 12 random nucleotides, a template-switch adaptor labeled each individual cDNA molecule. Using its own MiXCR run on the 5' RACE reads, TCRdb lists one record per CDR3 protein. The table records around 800,000 distinct CDR3 sequences, roughly 44% of them present only once. Every donor contributed 8 to 10 milliliters of peripheral blood by blood draw. The CDR3 loop spans 13 amino acids. Germline CDR1 MNHEY, CDR2 SMNVEV (reference sequence). The V end lost 7 bases, the J end lost 8 bases, and 15 bases lay between the germline ends.

The origin of this receptor is a man between 60 and 75 years old in good health. The chain carries TRBV27 and TRBJ2-1, with D perhaps TRBD1 (5 bases). The sample comprised blood. The chain's CDR3 is CASTWGGGDEQFF. The CDR3 DNA sequence: TGTGCCAGCACCTGGGGCGGTGGCGATGAGCAGTTCTTC.